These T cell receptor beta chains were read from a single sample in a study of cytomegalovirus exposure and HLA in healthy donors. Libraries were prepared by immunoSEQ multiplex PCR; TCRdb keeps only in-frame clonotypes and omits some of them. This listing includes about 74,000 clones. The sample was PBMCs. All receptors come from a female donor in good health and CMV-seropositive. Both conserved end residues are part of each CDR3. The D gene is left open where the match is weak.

TGTGCCAGCAGCTTAGTAGGGGCAAGGGCCAAAAACATTCAGTACTTC | CASSLVGARAKNIQYF | TRBV7-9 | . | TRBJ2-4
TGTGCCAGCAGTCGCGGGAGGGACAATGAGCAGTTCTTC | CASSRGRDNEQFF | TRBV2 | TRBD2 | TRBJ2-1
TGTGCCAGCAGCCATGGAGGACTCTCCTACAATGAGCAGTTCTTC | CASSHGGLSYNEQFF | TRBV14 | . | TRBJ2-1
TGTGCCAGCAGTGACCGGGCAGGGGGCTACAATGAGCAGTTCTTC | CASSDRAGGYNEQFF | TRBV6-4 | TRBD1 | TRBJ2-1
TGTGCCAGCAGCGTAGACCAGGGGATGTCCAAAGAGACCCAGTACTTC | CASSVDQGMSKETQYF | TRBV9 | . | TRBJ2-5
TGTGCCAGCAGAAAGGGACAGTCCTACGAGCAGTACTTC | CASRKGQSYEQYF | TRBV7-9 | TRBD1 | TRBJ2-7
TGTGCCAGCAGCGCGACAGTTAACACTGAAGCTTTCTTT | CASSATVNTEAFF | TRBV6-5 | . | TRBJ1-1
TGCAGCGTTGAAGGGACTAGCGGGAGGGCCCCCACAGATACGCAGTATTTT | CSVEGTSGRAPTDTQYF | TRBV29-1 | TRBD2 | TRBJ2-3
TGTGCCAGCAGCTTAGAAGGTTCGGGGGGAGGAGGTGGCTACACCTTC | CASSLEGSGGGGGYTF | TRBV11-2 | . | TRBJ1-2
TGTGCCAGCAGCGGTAGACAGGGAGTCCAAGAGACCCAGTACTTC | CASSGRQGVQETQYF | TRBV7-2 | TRBD1 | TRBJ2-5
TGTGCCAGCAGTGAGGCGGATAGCAATCAGCCCCAGCATTTT | CASSEADSNQPQHF | TRBV6-5 | . | TRBJ1-5
TGTGCCAGTAGTATAGGCTTGAGAGCCGAGCAGTACTTC | CASSIGLRAEQYF | TRBV19 | . | TRBJ2-7
TGTGCCAGCAGCTTAGGCGGGACAGGGAGAGTTGGCTACACCTTC | CASSLGGTGRVGYTF | TRBV7-2 | TRBD1 | TRBJ1-2
TGTGCTCCCAGCTTCAGCGAGACAGAGCCTGAGGACACAGATACGCAGTATTTT | CAPSFSETEPEDTDTQYF | TRBV7-8 | . | TRBJ2-3
TGTGCCAGTACCTTGCGGTACAATCAGCCCCAGCATTTT | CASTLRYNQPQHF | TRBV19 | . | TRBJ1-5
TGTGCCAGTTCCCAGGGGGTCATCTACGAGCAGTACTTC | CASSQGVIYEQYF | TRBV6-5 | TRBD1 | TRBJ2-7
TGTGCCAGCAGCTGGACTAGAGGCACAGATACGCAGTATTTT | CASSWTRGTDTQYF | TRBV5-8 | TRBD2 | TRBJ2-3
TGCGCCAGCAGCCAGGCATTGACAGGGATAAGCGGCTACACCTTC | CASSQALTGISGYTF | TRBV4-3 | TRBD1 | TRBJ1-2
TGTGCCACCGCTCTGGGTGGGGGGGATACGCAGTATTTT | CATALGGGDTQYF | TRBV27 | . | TRBJ2-3
TGCGCCAGCAGCTTCCAACTTACTAGCACCGGGGAGCTGTTTTTT | CASSFQLTSTGELFF | TRBV5-1 | . | TRBJ2-2
TGCGCCAGCAGGACTAGCGTGGAAGCAGATACGCAGTATTTT | CASRTSVEADTQYF | TRBV5-1 | TRBD2 | TRBJ2-3
TGTGCCAGCTCACCTCGGGGACTAGCGGGGGCCCTTTACGAGCAGTACTTC | CASSPRGLAGALYEQYF | TRBV18 | TRBD2 | TRBJ2-7
TGTGCCAGCAGCCCGGCAGGGGGCCTTGGCTACACCTTC | CASSPAGGLGYTF | TRBV27 | TRBD1 | TRBJ1-2
TGCGCCAGCAGTCCAAGGGTAGGGGACACTAACTATGGCTACACCTTC | CASSPRVGDTNYGYTF | TRBV4-3 | . | TRBJ1-2
TGCGCCAGCAGCTGGCCCCGGGACAGCCTACGGGAGACCCAGTACTTC | CASSWPRDSLRETQYF | TRBV5-1 | TRBD1 | TRBJ2-5
TGCGCCAGCAGCCGTCCCAAATCCGGCAGCCAAATACTAGACACTGAAGCTTTCTTT | CASSRPKSGSQILDTEAFF | TRBV5-1 | . | TRBJ1-1
TGCGCCAGCAGCCAGGGGACAGCTATCGAAAAACTGTTTTTT | CASSQGTAIEKLFF | TRBV4-3 | TRBD1 | TRBJ1-4
TGTGCCAGCAGGACAGGATCCTACGAGCAGTACTTC | CASRTGSYEQYF | TRBV2 | . | TRBJ2-7
TGTGCCAGCAGCCTGTACGGGGGTTACAATTCACCCCTCCACTTT | CASSLYGGYNSPLHF | TRBV5-8 | . | TRBJ1-6
TGTGCCAGCAGCCAGGACCAGGTTAGCGGCTCCTACAATGAGCAGTTCTTC | CASSQDQVSGSYNEQFF | TRBV4-2 | . | TRBJ2-1
TGTGCCAGCAGCGCGCCGGGACAGATCGACCGCCCGGGACTAGCGGGAGCGGAGACCCAGTACTTC | CASSAPGQIDRPGLAGAETQYF | TRBV9 | TRBD2 | TRBJ2-5
TGTGCCAGCAGCTTACGAGGGGGCGATGGCTACACCTTC | CASSLRGGDGYTF | TRBV5-4 | TRBD1 | TRBJ1-2
TGCAGTTCCCAGGGGCAGCAAGAGACCCAGTACTTC | CSSQGQQETQYF | TRBV29-1 | . | TRBJ2-5
TGTGCCAGCACCTTGGGGGCTCAGCGATGGTCAGACTATGGCTACACCTTC | CASTLGAQRWSDYGYTF | TRBV13 | . | TRBJ1-2
TGTGCCAGCAGCTTAAACAGGGGGTATTACGAGCAGTACTTC | CASSLNRGYYEQYF | TRBV11-2 | TRBD1 | TRBJ2-7
TGTGCCAGCAGCCCCCGGACAGGGGGCGCAAGAGGCTACACCTTC | CASSPRTGGARGYTF | TRBV16 | TRBD1 | TRBJ1-2
TGTGCCAGTACCACAGGGCAGGGGGCATCCTACGAGCAGTACTTC | CASTTGQGASYEQYF | TRBV19 | TRBD1 | TRBJ2-7
TGTGCCAGCAGTTACAGGACAGACTATGGCTACACCTTC | CASSYRTDYGYTF | TRBV6-5 | . | TRBJ1-2
TGTGCCAGCAGCTTTAATACAGGGCGAGGGAATCAGCCCCAGCATTTT | CASSFNTGRGNQPQHF | TRBV5-6 | . | TRBJ1-5
TGTGCCAGCAGCCAAGACCATAGCGGCTCTTACAATGAGCAGTTCTTC | CASSQDHSGSYNEQFF | TRBV4-2 | . | TRBJ2-1
TGTGCCAGCAGCTTAAGACAGGGGCCGGTCGAGCAGTACTTC | CASSLRQGPVEQYF | TRBV5-4 | TRBD1 | TRBJ2-7